This paragraph covers one T cell receptor (beta chain) sequence. Its matching antigen is unknown. This sample is drawn from a study of identical twins. Study results and caveats: The study based its conclusions on cross-sectional statistical analysis and did not follow the same donors.

Germline loops: CDR1 SGHAT, CDR2 FQNNGV. This CDR3 has 13 residues. Trimming left V 0 bases short and J 8 bases short, with 10 bases between. Via MiXCR, TCRdb re-called the 5' RACE reads, giving one row per CDR3 protein. The table includes 450,000 or so distinct CDR3 sequences, 15% to 20% detected once. V is TRBV11-2 and J is TRBJ1-2, with unresolved D. The clonotype was recovered from a man aged 50-60 years in good health. The sample comprised naive T cells sorted from blood. CDR3 protein: CASSLEGIGGYTF. The CDR3 nucleotides are TGTGCCAGCAGCTTAGAGGGTATCGGCGGCTACACCTTC.